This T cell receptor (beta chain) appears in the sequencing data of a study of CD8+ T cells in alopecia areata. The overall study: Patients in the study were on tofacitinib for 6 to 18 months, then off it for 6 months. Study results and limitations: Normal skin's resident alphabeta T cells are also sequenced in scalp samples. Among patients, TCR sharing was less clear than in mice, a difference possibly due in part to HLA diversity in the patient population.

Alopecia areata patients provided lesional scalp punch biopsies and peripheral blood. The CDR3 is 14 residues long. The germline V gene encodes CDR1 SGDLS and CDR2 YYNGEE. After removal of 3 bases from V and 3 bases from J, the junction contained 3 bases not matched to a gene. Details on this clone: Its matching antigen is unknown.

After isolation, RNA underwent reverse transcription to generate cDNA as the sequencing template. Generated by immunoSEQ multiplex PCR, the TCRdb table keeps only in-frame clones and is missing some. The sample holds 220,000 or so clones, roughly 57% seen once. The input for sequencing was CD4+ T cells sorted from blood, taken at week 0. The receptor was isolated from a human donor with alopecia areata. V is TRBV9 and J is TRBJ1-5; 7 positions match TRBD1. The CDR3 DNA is TGTGCCAGCAGCGCAGGGGGGATCAATCAGCCCCAGCATTTT. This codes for CASSAGGINQPQHF.